A selection of T cell receptor beta chains follows, all from one sample in a study of response to subunit inactivated influenza vaccine. Via MiXCR, TCRdb re-called the RT-PCR reads, giving one row per CDR3 protein. Of roughly 170,000 distinct CDR3 sequences listed, approximately 8.7% are singletons. The material was non-naive T cells sorted from PBMCs, obtained on the day of vaccination. The origin of the receptors is a man aged 45 to 65 who received an inactivated influenza vaccine. Both conserved end residues are part of each CDR3. The order of the fields is clone size, D gene, J gene, V gene, CDR3 DNA, CDR3 protein. A D gene is named only where the DNA matches it firmly. Not all rows give a size; the values are once, few, many and, for expanded clones, a class.

clone_size: -; d_call: -; j_call: TRBJ1-1; v_call: TRBV6-2/TRBV6-3; cdr3_nt: TGTGCCAGCAGTTTCGCACAGGGATCTGAAGCTTTCTTT; cdr3_aa: CASSFAQGSEAFF
clone_size: -; d_call: -; j_call: TRBJ1-5; v_call: TRBV6-5; cdr3_nt: TGTGCCAGCAGTTACTCGCCAGGTTATCAGCCCCAGCATTTT; cdr3_aa: CASSYSPGYQPQHF
clone_size: -; d_call: -; j_call: TRBJ2-5; v_call: TRBV20-1; cdr3_nt: TGCAGTGCTAGAGAGAGCGCACCAGGGGCCCAGTACTTC; cdr3_aa: CSARESAPGAQYF
clone_size: few; d_call: -; j_call: TRBJ1-2; v_call: TRBV6-2/TRBV6-3; cdr3_nt: TGTGCCAGCACCCTGGGACGGAACAACTATGGCTACACCTTC; cdr3_aa: CASTLGRNNYGYTF
clone_size: few; d_call: TRBD2; j_call: TRBJ2-1; v_call: TRBV2; cdr3_nt: TGTGCCAGCAGGGAAGGACTAGCTTCGGGTGAGCAGTTCTTC; cdr3_aa: CASREGLASGEQFF
clone_size: many; d_call: -; j_call: TRBJ1-1; v_call: TRBV5-1; cdr3_nt: TGCGCCAGCAGCTCAGGAGAAATGAACACTGAAGCTTTCTTT; cdr3_aa: CASSSGEMNTEAFF
clone_size: few; d_call: TRBD1; j_call: TRBJ2-2; v_call: TRBV11-3; cdr3_nt: TGTGCCACCGCTCGGGGACAGGGTTACACCGGGGAGCTGTTTTTT; cdr3_aa: CATARGQGYTGELFF
clone_size: -; d_call: -; j_call: TRBJ2-3; v_call: TRBV19; cdr3_nt: TGTGCCAGTAGTATCCGTCCCAGGGGCACAGATACGCAGTATTTT; cdr3_aa: CASSIRPRGTDTQYF
clone_size: -; d_call: TRBD2; j_call: TRBJ2-7; v_call: TRBV6-2/TRBV6-3; cdr3_nt: TGTGCCAGCAGTTACTCGCCTAGCGGGAACTCCTACGAGCAGTACTTC; cdr3_aa: CASSYSPSGNSYEQYF
clone_size: few; d_call: TRBD2; j_call: TRBJ2-2; v_call: TRBV11-2; cdr3_nt: TGTGCCAGCAGCTTAATCGGTCCCAGTGACGGGAGGTGGACCGGGGAGCTGTTTTTT; cdr3_aa: CASSLIGPSDGRWTGELFF
clone_size: -; d_call: TRBD2; j_call: TRBJ2-1; v_call: TRBV19; cdr3_nt: TGTGCCAGTAAAAGAGGGCTAGCGGGTCCTGTTAATGAGCAGTTCTTC; cdr3_aa: CASKRGLAGPVNEQFF
clone_size: -; d_call: TRBD1; j_call: TRBJ2-1; v_call: TRBV7-7; cdr3_nt: TGTGCTAGCAGCCCGGACAGGTTCAATGAGCAGTTCTTC; cdr3_aa: CASSPDRFNEQFF
clone_size: few; d_call: TRBD1; j_call: TRBJ2-3; v_call: TRBV2; cdr3_nt: TGTGCCACGTCCCCCGGGACAGGGATCACAGATACGCAGTATTTT; cdr3_aa: CATSPGTGITDTQYF
clone_size: -; d_call: TRBD1; j_call: TRBJ1-2; v_call: TRBV18; cdr3_nt: TGTGCCAGCTCGACCGGGACAGGGGGCTTGTATGGCTACACCTTC; cdr3_aa: CASSTGTGGLYGYTF
clone_size: many; d_call: -; j_call: TRBJ1-5; v_call: TRBV28; cdr3_nt: TGTGCCAGCGAAGGGGATAGCAATCAGCCCCAGCATTTT; cdr3_aa: CASEGDSNQPQHF
clone_size: once; d_call: -; j_call: TRBJ2-7; v_call: TRBV18; cdr3_nt: TGTGCCAGCTCACTCAGGGATGGGGACGAGCAGTACTTC; cdr3_aa: CASSLRDGDEQYF
clone_size: many; d_call: -; j_call: TRBJ1-4; v_call: TRBV7-2; cdr3_nt: TGTGCCAGCAGCCCCCTAGGGGAGGGAAAACTGTTTTTT; cdr3_aa: CASSPLGEGKLFF
clone_size: -; d_call: -; j_call: TRBJ1-4; v_call: TRBV6-5; cdr3_nt: TGTGCCAGCAGTTACGAAGGGGGAACTAATGAAAAACTGTTTTTT; cdr3_aa: CASSYEGGTNEKLFF
clone_size: -; d_call: -; j_call: TRBJ1-1; v_call: TRBV2; cdr3_nt: TGTGCCAGCAGTGCGGGGGCGATGGGAACTGAAGCTTTCTTT; cdr3_aa: CASSAGAMGTEAFF
clone_size: few; d_call: TRBD2; j_call: TRBJ2-1; v_call: TRBV7-3; cdr3_nt: TGTGCCAGCAGCTTACTAGCGGGAGCTGAGCAGTTCTTC; cdr3_aa: CASSLLAGAEQFF
clone_size: many; d_call: -; j_call: TRBJ2-2; v_call: TRBV6-2/TRBV6-3; cdr3_nt: TGTGCCAGCAGTTACGTCTTCCTAAACGGGGCGATTGAGTTAAACACCGGGGAGCTGTTTTTT; cdr3_aa: CASSYVFLNGAIELNTGELFF
clone_size: -; d_call: TRBD1; j_call: TRBJ1-5; v_call: TRBV27; cdr3_nt: TGTGCCAGCAGTTTACAGGGGGCGGACCAGCCCCAGCATTTT; cdr3_aa: CASSLQGADQPQHF
clone_size: many; d_call: -; j_call: TRBJ2-3; v_call: TRBV10-3; cdr3_nt: TGTGCCATCAGTGAGTCGGGCGGGGCCTCCACAGATACGCAGTATTTT; cdr3_aa: CAISESGGASTDTQYF
clone_size: many; d_call: TRBD1; j_call: TRBJ2-7; v_call: TRBV6-5; cdr3_nt: TGTGCCAGCAGCCTGACAGGGTACGAGCAGTACTTC; cdr3_aa: CASSLTGYEQYF
clone_size: -; d_call: -; j_call: TRBJ1-6; v_call: TRBV27; cdr3_nt: TGTGCCAGCAGCACGAGCTCCTATAATTCACCCCTCCACTTT; cdr3_aa: CASSTSSYNSPLHF
clone_size: many; d_call: -; j_call: TRBJ2-1; v_call: TRBV21-1; cdr3_nt: TGTGCCAGCAGCAAACTAACTAGCGGGATCTACAATGAGCAGTTCTTC; cdr3_aa: CASSKLTSGIYNEQFF
clone_size: few; d_call: -; j_call: TRBJ1-2; v_call: TRBV29-1; cdr3_nt: TGCAGCGTTGAAGGGCATCCGGGCTATGGCTACACCTTC; cdr3_aa: CSVEGHPGYGYTF
clone_size: many; d_call: -; j_call: TRBJ2-5; v_call: TRBV4-3; cdr3_nt: TGCGCCAGCAGCCAAGATGTTTCGGGGGCCGGATCGAACCAGTACTTC; cdr3_aa: CASSQDVSGAGSNQYF
clone_size: many; d_call: -; j_call: TRBJ2-5; v_call: TRBV5-1; cdr3_nt: TGCGCCAGCAGCTTCAGGGAAGAGACCCAGTACTTC; cdr3_aa: CASSFREETQYF
clone_size: few; d_call: -; j_call: TRBJ1-5; v_call: TRBV6-2/TRBV6-3; cdr3_nt: TGTGCCAGCAGTGACCCTAGGGGGAGGGATCAGCCCCAGCATTTT; cdr3_aa: CASSDPRGRDQPQHF
clone_size: many; d_call: TRBD1; j_call: TRBJ2-3; v_call: TRBV6-5; cdr3_nt: TGTGCCAGCAGTTACCTGTGGACAGGGGACACAGATACGCAGTATTTT; cdr3_aa: CASSYLWTGDTDTQYF
clone_size: -; d_call: TRBD1; j_call: TRBJ2-3; v_call: TRBV30; cdr3_nt: TGTGCCTGGAGTTTAGACAGGGGCGCAGATACGCAGTATTTT; cdr3_aa: CAWSLDRGADTQYF
clone_size: -; d_call: -; j_call: TRBJ2-3; v_call: TRBV28; cdr3_nt: TGTGCCAGCAGACAAACCCTTGTAGCGGCAACGCAGTATTTT; cdr3_aa: CASRQTLVAATQYF
clone_size: few; d_call: -; j_call: TRBJ2-5; v_call: TRBV5-6; cdr3_nt: TGTGCCAGCAACCACAGGGGACTTCAAGAGACCCAGTACTTC; cdr3_aa: CASNHRGLQETQYF
clone_size: many; d_call: -; j_call: TRBJ2-2; v_call: TRBV12-3/TRBV12-4; cdr3_nt: TGTGCCAGCGGCGCAGGGTACAACGGGGAGCTGTTTTTT; cdr3_aa: CASGAGYNGELFF
clone_size: -; d_call: -; j_call: TRBJ1-1; v_call: TRBV12-3/TRBV12-4; cdr3_nt: TGTGCCAGCAGTCCATCCTGGACCCTACACCCTGAAGCTTTCTTT; cdr3_aa: CASSPSWTLHPEAFF
clone_size: -; d_call: TRBD2; j_call: TRBJ2-5; v_call: TRBV12-3/TRBV12-4; cdr3_nt: TGTGCCAGCAGTTGGGGACTAGGAGGGGAGACCCAGTACTTC; cdr3_aa: CASSWGLGGETQYF
clone_size: -; d_call: TRBD2; j_call: TRBJ2-1; v_call: TRBV11-2; cdr3_nt: TGTGCCAGCAGTGGACTAGACAATGAGCAGTTCTTC; cdr3_aa: CASSGLDNEQFF
clone_size: -; d_call: TRBD2; j_call: TRBJ2-3; v_call: TRBV10-3; cdr3_nt: TGTGCCACTCGGACTAGCGGGGGGCACACAGATACGCAGTATTTT; cdr3_aa: CATRTSGGHTDTQYF
clone_size: -; d_call: TRBD1; j_call: TRBJ2-7; v_call: TRBV6-1; cdr3_nt: TGTGCCAGCAGTGAAGCCTGGGACAGCTACTACGAGCAGTACTTC; cdr3_aa: CASSEAWDSYYEQYF
clone_size: -; d_call: -; j_call: TRBJ2-2; v_call: TRBV5-1; cdr3_nt: TGCGCCAGCAGCTCGGACCTTGCCACCGGGGAGCTGTTTTTT; cdr3_aa: CASSSDLATGELFF
clone_size: -; d_call: TRBD2; j_call: TRBJ2-7; v_call: TRBV6-2/TRBV6-3; cdr3_nt: TGTGCCAGCAGTTACCCTTACCGGACTAGCGGGAGGGTTGCCTACGAGCAGTACTTC; cdr3_aa: CASSYPYRTSGRVAYEQYF
clone_size: -; d_call: -; j_call: TRBJ1-4; v_call: TRBV2; cdr3_nt: TGTGCCAGCAGTGAAGCGGGACGAAAACTGTTTTTT; cdr3_aa: CASSEAGRKLFF
clone_size: -; d_call: -; j_call: TRBJ2-3; v_call: TRBV28; cdr3_nt: TGTGCCAGCAGCGAAGGCGCAGCAGATACGCAGTATTTT; cdr3_aa: CASSEGAADTQYF
clone_size: few; d_call: TRBD1; j_call: TRBJ2-7; v_call: TRBV12-3/TRBV12-4; cdr3_nt: TGTGCCAGCAGACAGGGGCGCTCCGAGCAGTACTTC; cdr3_aa: CASRQGRSEQYF
clone_size: many; d_call: -; j_call: TRBJ2-1; v_call: TRBV19; cdr3_nt: TGTGCCAGTAGTATTGAGAGGCTATCCAATGAGCAGTTCTTC; cdr3_aa: CASSIERLSNEQFF